This paragraph covers one TCR beta chain sequence. This sample was taken from a study of T cell responses to AZD1222 COVID-19 vaccine. Produced via immunoSEQ multiplex PCR; TCRdb's table is partial and in-frame only. The sample carries roughly 45,000 clones, 60% to 85% recorded once. Looked up from germline, CDR1 is SGHAT and CDR2 is FQNNGV. V was shortened by 1 base and J by 4 bases, with 7 bases between the two germline ends. The CDR3 is 13 residues long. The material sequenced was peripheral blood, taken on day 0 of AZD1222 vaccination. The rearrangement links TRBV11-2 to TRBJ2-5; a possible D gene is TRBD2 (5 bases). The origin of this receptor is an adult in good health. The CDR3 sequence: CASSLVRGETQYF. The CDR3 DNA is TGTGCCAGCAGCTTAGTCCGGGGAGAGACCCAGTACTTC. The variable domain in full, completed from reference TRBV11-2 and TRBJ2-5, reads EAGVAQSPRYKIIEKRQSVAFWCNPISGHATLYWYQQILGQGPKLLIQFQNNGVVDDSQLPKDRFSAERLKGVDSTLKIQPAKLEDSAVYLCASSLVRGETQYFGPGTRLLVL.